The source of this TCR beta chain is a study of blood T cell repertoires in COVID-19. For the study at large: Samples taken during acute and convalescent COVID-19 were collected in the United States, Italy and Spain.

There are a few counts of this clone. This CDR3 is 15 amino acids long. V lost 3 bases and J lost 5; bases outside the gene matches: 8. In germline, CDR1 is LGHNT, CDR2 FRNRAP. As handled by the study authors: Estimation of nucleated cell counts relied on the amplification of reference gene primers. TCRdb's copy holds only in-frame clones and misses some; the assay was immunoSEQ multiplex PCR. V, J and clone size are taken as reported in that table, and D and trimming were inferred from the DNA itself. The sample lists under 200,000 clones; nearly 90% were seen once. This clonotype originated in a man between 60 and 70 years old with active or convalescent COVID-19. The chain links TRBV12-5 to TRBJ2-3, with 7 bases aligning to TRBD1. The material sequenced was peripheral blood. The chain's CDR3 is CASGFGQVYRDTQYF. In nucleotides, the CDR3 is TGTGCTAGTGGTTTCGGACAGGTATATAGAGATACGCAGTATTTT.